These 20 T cell receptor beta chains originate from one sample sequenced in a study of blood T cell repertoires in COVID-19. Profiling relied on immunoSEQ multiplex PCR, and the TCRdb table lists in-frame clones only, not all of them. In the table there are more than 200,000 clones, roughly 88% of which are singletons. The specimen sequenced was peripheral blood. These receptors came from a middle-aged man with acute or convalescent COVID-19.

This chain links TRBV10-3 with TRBJ2-7; maybe TRBD2 (5 bases). This CDR3 is built from 13 residues. With 3 bases removed from V and 2 bases from J, the gap between germline ends came to 8 bases. Germline V gene data show CDR1 as ENHRY and CDR2 as SYGVKD. The CDR3 DNA is TGTGCCATCAGTGAATCGGGAACCTACGAGCAGTACTTC. It translates to CAISESGTYEQYF.

Here the CDR3 reads CASSLSVAATYEQYF. In DNA, the CDR3 is TGTGCCAGCAGCTTGTCTGTCGCGGCTACCTACGAGCAGTACTTC. The genes are TRBV5-4 and TRBJ2-7; D uncertain. Trimming took 1 base from V and 2 from J, leaving 13 bases between them. Germline V CDR1 and CDR2: SGHNT, YYREEE (reference sequence). This CDR3 is built from 15 residues.

In its sample, this clone was seen a few times. This chain joins TRBV4-1 and TRBJ2-7; the match to TRBD2 covers 7 bases. Germline assignment: CDR1 MGHRA and CDR2 YSYEKL. CDR3 length: 13 residues. The V and J ends lost 5 bases and 2 bases, in that order; junction bases with no gene match: 3. The CDR3 nucleotides are TGCGCCAGCAGCTTGGGGGGGACCTACGAGCAGTACTTC. Its protein is CASSLGGTYEQYF.

The V gene is TRBV6-5, the J gene TRBJ1-3; D is uncertain. Trimming pared 8 bases from V and 7 bases from J, leaving 18 bases between. Germline V gene sequence: CDR1 MNHEY, CDR2 SVGAGI. This CDR3 contains 14 residues. This CDR3 is CASGNEPRGNTIYF. CDR3 DNA sequence: TGTGCCAGCGGGAACGAACCCCGAGGGAACACCATATATTTT.

The V gene is TRBV19, the J gene TRBJ2-1, with 11 bases aligning to TRBD2. The CDR3 is 15 residues long. J was trimmed by 7 bases and V by 5 bases; bases with no gene match: 7. Germline lookup yields CDR1 LNHDA and CDR2 SQIVND (reference sequence). The CDR3 loop reads CASSPRTSGLNEQFF. The CDR3 DNA reads TGTGCCAGTAGTCCCCGGACTAGCGGGCTTAATGAGCAGTTCTTC.

This rearrangement joins TRBV5-1 to TRBJ1-3, with 9 bases that match TRBD1. J lost 3 bases, V lost 4 bases, and 8 bases had no gene match. CDR1 and CDR2 from the germline V gene are SGHRS and YFSETQ. The CDR3 length is 16 residues. CDR3 loop: CASSVAPGQGGNTIYF. Here the CDR3 DNA reads TGCGCCAGCAGCGTAGCACCGGGACAGGGTGGAAACACCATATATTTT.

A single count supports this clone. V is TRBV5-6 and J is TRBJ2-7; 9 nucleotides line up with TRBD2. V dropped 3 bases and J dropped 2; count of bases not matched to a gene: 6. The CDR3 is 15 residues long. The germline gives CDR1 SGHDT, CDR2 YYEEEE. DNA of the CDR3: TGTGCCAGCAGCTCCCCTAGCGGGATGGCCTACGAGCAGTACTTC. Translated, it gives CASSSPSGMAYEQYF.

The chain combines TRBV30 with TRBJ2-7, with D tentatively TRBD1 (7 bases). V was clipped by 3 bases and J by 4 bases, with 13 bases between them. CDR1 and CDR2 from the germline V gene are GTSNPN and SVGIG (reference sequence). CDR3 size: 13 residues. The CDR3 region has the DNA TGTGCCTGGAGCCGGGACAGCGGGTACGAGCAGTACTTC. Amino acid sequence: CAWSRDSGYEQYF.

The V call is TRBV21-1, the J call TRBJ2-7; TRBD1 is the table's D call and was not checked against the DNA. TRBV21-1 is flagged as a pseudogene. The CDR3 consists of 14 residues. CDR3 protein: CATLKTSGSYEQYF. For the CDR3, the DNA is TGTGCCACCCTTAAGACATCCGGCTCCTACGAGCAGTACTTC.

This clone appeared a few times. The chain carries TRBV5-1 and TRBJ2-6; 10 bases fit TRBD1. The CDR3 is 18 amino acids. With V trimmed by 4 bases and J by 0 bases, 7 bases remained unmatched. Germline V gene sequence: CDR1 SGHRS, CDR2 YFSETQ. The CDR3 nucleotides are TGCGCCAGCAGCCTATCCGGGACAGGGGACTCTGGGGCCAACGTCCTGACTTTC. Amino acids: CASSLSGTGDSGANVLTF.

This clone was observed a handful of times. The V and J genes are TRBV14 and TRBJ1-2; tentatively, D is TRBD1 (5 bases). This CDR3 has 15 residues. V lost 4 bases to trimming and J lost 6 bases, with 18 bases between them. Germline V gene sequence: CDR1 SGHDN, CDR2 FVKESK. In DNA form, the CDR3 reads TGTGCCAGCAGCCCAGGGTTCGGGGGAGGCGATGGCTACACCTTC. The encoded protein is CASSPGFGGGDGYTF.

This clone was recorded once. The rearrangement joins TRBV3-1 (or the pseudogene TRBV3-2) to TRBJ2-7; no reliable D call. The CDR3 has 13 amino acids. Per germline, CDR1 LGHDT and CDR2 YNNKEL (reference sequence). Trimming cost V 1 base and J 3 bases, with 7 bases left between them. The CDR3 sequence: CASSQGHLYEQYF. CDR3 DNA sequence: TGTGCCAGCAGCCAAGGACACCTCTACGAGCAGTACTTC.

CDR3: CASSYLGGNTEAFF. In nucleotides, the CDR3 is TGTGCCAGCAGCTACCTGGGGGGAAACACTGAAGCTTTCTTT. The rearrangement uses TRBV5-4 and TRBJ1-1; tentatively, D is TRBD1 (5 bases). Germline values: CDR1 SGHNT, CDR2 YYREEE (reference sequence). V was trimmed by 3 bases and J by 2 bases, leaving 11 bases between them. The CDR3 extends over 14 amino acids.

Comments on this clone: The junction does not match germline at one end; this may be a read error. This rearrangement joins TRBV30 to TRBJ1-1, with D uncertain. This CDR3 comprises 12 residues. The germline gives CDR1 GTSNPN, CDR2 SVGIG (reference sequence). The CDR3 DNA follows: TGTGCCTGGAGCCCAACAAACAGTGAAGCTTTCTTT. Translation: CAWSPTNSEAFF.

The V gene is TRBV6-1, the J gene TRBJ2-7; TRBD2 matches at 14 bases. After removal of 4 bases from V and 1 base from J, the junction contained 9 bases not matched to a gene. The CDR3 covers 18 residues. Germline loops: CDR1 MNHNS, CDR2 SASEGT. This CDR3 reads CASSGPGLAGGLSYEQYF. Here the CDR3 DNA reads TGTGCCAGCAGTGGCCCTGGACTAGCGGGAGGACTATCCTACGAGCAGTACTTC.

This chain joins TRBV7-9 and TRBJ1-1; D is possibly TRBD1 (6 bases). The CDR3 runs 14 residues. The V and J ends lost 7 bases and 0 bases respectively, with 12 bases between them. Germline V gene data show CDR1 as SEHNR and CDR2 as FQNEAQ (reference sequence). The DNA for the CDR3 is TGTGCCAGCAACCTACAGGGCGTGAACACTGAAGCTTTCTTT. Translated: CASNLQGVNTEAFF.

The V and J genes are TRBV4-2 and TRBJ2-7; 9 positions match TRBD1. The trim removed 4 bases at V and 4 bases at J, leaving 8 bases unmatched. Germline CDR1 and CDR2: LGHNA and YNFKEQ. The CDR3 loop spans 15 amino acids. CDR3 protein: CASSPLGTGLYEQYF. CDR3 nucleotide sequence: TGTGCCAGCAGCCCACTAGGGACAGGGTTGTACGAGCAGTACTTC.

The table lists this clone with a count of one. V gene TRBV5-4 combines with J gene TRBJ1-2; 7 bases are shared with TRBD1. Germline V gene data show CDR1 as SGHNT and CDR2 as YYREEE (reference sequence). J lost 8 bases, V lost 5 bases, and 9 bases had no gene match. The CDR3 consists of 13 residues. The CDR3 bases are TGTGCCAGCAGGGTCGGGACAGAGGGGGGCTACACCTTC. It yields the protein CASRVGTEGGYTF.

The chain recombines TRBV19 with TRBJ1-6; 7 bases map to TRBD1. Germline V CDR1 and CDR2: LNHDA, SQIVND (reference sequence). The CDR3 totals 15 residues. Trimming took 5 bases from V and 5 from J; bases not matched to a gene: 6. The CDR3 protein is CASSPLTGNNSPLHF. Written as DNA, the CDR3 is TGTGCCAGTAGTCCTCTGACAGGGAATAATTCACCCCTCCACTTT.

The chain recombines TRBV6-5 with TRBJ1-1; D remains ambiguous. Germline CDR1 is MNHEY and CDR2 is SVGAGI. The CDR3 has 11 residues. V dropped 6 bases and J dropped 4 bases, with 6 bases sitting between them. The CDR3 region has the DNA TGTGCCAGCAGCGGTTTCACTGAAGCTTTCTTT. Protein sequence: CASSGFTEAFF.